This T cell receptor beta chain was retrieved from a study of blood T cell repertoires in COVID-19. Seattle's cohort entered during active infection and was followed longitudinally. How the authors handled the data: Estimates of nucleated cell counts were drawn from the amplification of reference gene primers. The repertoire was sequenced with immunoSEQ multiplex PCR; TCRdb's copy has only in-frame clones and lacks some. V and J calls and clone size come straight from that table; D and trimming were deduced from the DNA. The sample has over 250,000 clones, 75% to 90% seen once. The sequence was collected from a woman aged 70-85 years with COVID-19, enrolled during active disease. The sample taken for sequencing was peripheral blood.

Here the CDR3 DNA reads TGTGCCAGCAGCTTAGGAACTAGCGGGAGAGTCGACGAGCAGTACTTC. Protein: CASSLGTSGRVDEQYF. The chain couples TRBV11-3 to TRBJ2-7, with TRBD2 matching 11 bases. This CDR3 has 16 amino acids. Germline assignment: CDR1 SGHNT and CDR2 YENEEA. J lost 5 bases, V lost 1 base, and 7 bases had no gene match.